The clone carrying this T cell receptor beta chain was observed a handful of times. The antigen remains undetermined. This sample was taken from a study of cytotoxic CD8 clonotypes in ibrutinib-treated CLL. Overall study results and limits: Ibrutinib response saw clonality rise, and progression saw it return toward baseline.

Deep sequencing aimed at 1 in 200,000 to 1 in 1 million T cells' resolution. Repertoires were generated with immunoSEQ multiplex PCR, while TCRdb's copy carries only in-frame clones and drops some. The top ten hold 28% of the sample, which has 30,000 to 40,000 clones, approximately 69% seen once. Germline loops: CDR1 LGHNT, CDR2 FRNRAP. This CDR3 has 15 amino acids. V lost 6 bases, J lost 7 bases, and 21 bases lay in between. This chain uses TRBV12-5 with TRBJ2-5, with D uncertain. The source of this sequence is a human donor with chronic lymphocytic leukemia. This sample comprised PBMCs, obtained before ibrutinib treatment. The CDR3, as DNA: TGTGCTAGTGGCCAAGATCTAACTACGAGTTGGACCCAGTACTTC. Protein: CASGQDLTTSWTQYF.